This T cell receptor beta chain was obtained from a study of cytomegalovirus exposure and HLA in healthy donors. Whole-study results and caveats: A later look showed TCR association rates differing by HLA locus, highest for DRB1 and lowest for HLA-C.

Trimming took off 4 bases at V and 5 bases at J, with 12 bases between the two ends. The CDR3 consists of 13 residues. Germline V CDR1 and CDR2: SGHDN, FVKESK. Primers: 60 Vbeta forward and 13 Jbeta reverse. Measured with immunoSEQ multiplex PCR; TCRdb has only the in-frame clones, and not every one. The data show approximately 130,000 clones, with more than 80% seen just once and approximately 6.4% held by the top ten. Regarding this clone: Its antigen is currently unknown.

The gene calls are TRBV14 and TRBJ2-7; possibly TRBD1 for D (6 bases). This clonotype originated in a woman aged 25-40 years in good health and CMV-seropositive. Sequenced input: PBMCs. The CDR3: CASSLLQGDEQYF. The CDR3 DNA reads TGTGCCAGCAGCCTGTTACAGGGAGACGAGCAGTACTTC.